This entry lists 32 T cell receptor beta chains sequenced from one sample in a study of blood T cell repertoires in COVID-19 (dated by TCRdb to the early 2020s). The library was generated by the immunoSEQ multiplex PCR assay. Sourced from immuneACCESS, this table was stored by TCRdb with only in-frame sequences that have V and J called. A share of the clones is absent; for the studies checked, an unresolved V gene accounts for under half, and the remainder has no known explanation. In all, the sample holds 200,000 to 250,000 clones, and around three quarters of those were seen once. Together, the top ten hold 5.5% of the sample. The sequencing input was peripheral blood. All receptors come from a woman aged 65 to 85 with acute or convalescent COVID-19.

CDR3: CASSGDSGAKNIQYF. In nucleotides, the CDR3 is TGTGCCAGCAGCGGCGACAGCGGGGCCAAAAACATTCAGTACTTC. The chain links TRBV2 to TRBJ2-4; D is perhaps TRBD2 (6 bases). Trimming shortened V by 6 bases and J by 1 base, and 13 bases separated the two germline ends. The CDR3 has 15 amino acids. Per germline, CDR1 SNHLY and CDR2 FYNNEI.

V usage is TRBV3-1 (or the pseudogene TRBV3-2) and J usage is TRBJ2-7; 8 bases match TRBD2. CDR1 and CDR2 from the germline V gene are LGHDT and YNNKEL (reference sequence). With V trimmed by 4 bases and J by 2 bases, 7 bases remained unmatched. CDR3 length: 15 amino acids. DNA of the CDR3: TGTGCCAGCAGCCTCGCTAGCGGGCCAGCCTACGAGCAGTACTTC. It encodes CASSLASGPAYEQYF.

This clone was seen a handful of times. The chain carries TRBV27 and TRBJ1-3; D unclear. With 7 bases removed from V and 0 bases from J, the gap between germline ends came to 10 bases. Germline V gene lookup returns CDR1 MNHEY and CDR2 SMNVEV (reference sequence). The CDR3 sequence is 14 residues long. The CDR3 loop reads CASKSGYSGNTIYF. CDR3 nucleotides: TGTGCCAGCAAATCCGGTTACTCTGGAAACACCATATATTTT.

The chain is built from TRBV9 and TRBJ2-2; the D gene is possibly TRBD1 (6 bases). V was clipped by 3 bases and J by 0 bases, with 9 bases between them. CDR3 length equals 15 residues. The V gene's germline CDR1 is SGDLS and CDR2 YYNGEE. This CDR3 is CASSADRANTGELFF. The CDR3 DNA is TGTGCCAGCAGCGCGGACAGAGCGAACACCGGGGAGCTGTTTTTT.

The gene calls are TRBV11-1 and TRBJ2-1; D is uncertain. Trimming shortened V by 3 bases and J by 8 bases, and 17 bases separated the two germline ends. The CDR3 totals 15 residues. Germline V gene lookup returns CDR1 SGHAT and CDR2 FQDESV (reference sequence). The CDR3 DNA sequence: TGTGCCAGCAGCTTCCGCAGTTTAAGGAGCGATGAGCAGTTCTTC. It encodes CASSFRSLRSDEQFF.

CDR3 in amino acids: CASSPGQGEETQYF. The CDR3 DNA reads as TGTGCCAGCAGCCCCGGGCAGGGCGAAGAGACCCAGTACTTC. This chain links TRBV16 with TRBJ2-5; maybe TRBD1 (5 bases). Germline CDR1 KGHSY, CDR2 FQNENV. The CDR3 consists of 14 residues. V was shortened by 4 bases and J by 3 bases, with 12 bases between the two germline ends.

This clone was found a few times. The V call is TRBV19, the J call TRBJ2-3; D might be TRBD2 (6 bases). There are 14 residues in the CDR3. The V end was cut by 9 bases, the J end by 4 bases, with 17 bases between. CDR1 is LNHDA and CDR2 is SQIVND in the germline V gene (reference sequence). In DNA form, the CDR3 reads TGTGCCAGCCAGAGCGGGTTTGTCTCAGATACGCAGTATTTT. Its protein is CASQSGFVSDTQYF.

V and J are TRBV5-1 and TRBJ1-1; D is perhaps TRBD1 (5 bases). The CDR3 covers 16 residues. Looked up from germline, CDR1 is SGHRS and CDR2 is YFSETQ. V was clipped by 5 bases and J by 1 base, with 18 bases between them. CDR3 nucleotides: TGCGCCAGCAGTATTGGAGACGGACACACGAACACTGAAGCTTTCTTT. Translated: CASSIGDGHTNTEAFF.

This chain connects TRBV11-2 to TRBJ2-1, with 16 bases fitting TRBD2. CDR1 and CDR2 from the germline V gene are SGHAT and FQNNGV. The CDR3 runs 19 residues. V lost 1 base, J lost 8 bases, and 11 bases stayed unmatched. In DNA, the CDR3 is TGTGCCAGCAGCTTAGTGGGACTAGCGGGAGGGGGTACTTTCGATGAGCAGTTCTTC. As protein: CASSLVGLAGGGTFDEQFF.

V is TRBV7-6 and J is TRBJ1-4, with no clear D. The germline gives CDR1 SGHVS, CDR2 FNYEAQ. There are 15 residues in the CDR3. The germline V and J ends were trimmed by 5 bases and 8 bases, with 18 bases remaining between them. The CDR3 region is CASSPSQVAGEKLFF. The CDR3 DNA sequence: TGTGCCAGCAGCCCGAGCCAGGTAGCGGGCGAAAAACTGTTTTTT.

This chain joins TRBV14 and TRBJ2-5; D is unresolved. Germline CDR1 and CDR2: SGHDN and FVKESK. V lost 5 bases and J lost 4, with 11 bases in between. The CDR3 runs 13 residues. The DNA for the CDR3 is TGTGCCAGCAGCTCGGGTATGCTAGAGACCCAGTACTTC. It translates to CASSSGMLETQYF.

This chain links TRBV13 with TRBJ2-5; 8 bases are shared with TRBD2. The CDR3 contains 16 residues. Looked up from germline, CDR1 is PRHDT and CDR2 is FYEKMQ (reference sequence). Losses at the gene ends were 6 bases for V and 5 bases for J; bases not matched to a gene: 14. This chain's CDR3 is CASRQREIAGLETQYF. The CDR3 DNA reads as TGTGCCAGCAGACAACGGGAAATAGCGGGATTGGAGACCCAGTACTTC.

The chain is built from TRBV6-5 and TRBJ1-5, with D perhaps matching TRBD1 (5 bases). CDR1 MNHEY and CDR2 SVGAGI come from the germline V gene. Deletions cut 8 bases from V and 3 bases from J, with 11 bases between. The CDR3 covers 13 residues. CDR3 DNA: TGTGCCAGCGCGGGGACCGTCAATCAGCCCCAGCATTTT. This translates into CASAGTVNQPQHF.

The genes are TRBV7-3 and TRBJ1-5, with D possibly TRBD1 on 5 matching bases. The germline CDR1 and CDR2 sequences are SGHTA and FQGTGA. There are 16 residues in the CDR3. The ends were cut back, 1 base at V and 7 bases at J, with 17 bases in the middle. The CDR3 DNA reads as TGTGCCAGCAGCTTAATAAAAAGGGGAATGGCGCAGCCCCAGCATTTT. It is translated as CASSLIKRGMAQPQHF.

This clone is a singleton in its sample. The gene calls are TRBV19 and TRBJ2-3; possibly TRBD2 for D (6 bases). In germline, CDR1 is LNHDA, CDR2 SQIVND (reference sequence). Trimming removed 2 bases from V and 4 bases from J, with 16 bases in between. The length of the CDR3 is 16 residues. As DNA, the CDR3 is TGTGCCAGTAGTATATTAGGAGGAGGGAACGCAGATACGCAGTATTTT. Translated, it gives CASSILGGGNADTQYF.

The V call is TRBV7-2, the J call TRBJ2-7; 8 bases fit TRBD2. Per germline, CDR1 SGHTA and CDR2 FQGNSA. V lost 2 bases, J lost 0 bases, and 3 bases stayed unmatched. The CDR3 is made up of 15 amino acids. CDR3 protein: CASSLWGTSSYEQYF. CDR3 sequence (DNA): TGTGCCAGCAGCTTATGGGGGACTAGCTCCTACGAGCAGTACTTC. Full variable domain (outside the CDR3, taken from reference TRBV7-2 and TRBJ2-7): GAGVSQSPSNKVTEKGKDVELRCDPISGHTALYWYRQSLGQGLEFLIYFQGNSAPDKSGLPSDRFSAERTGGSVSTLTIQRTQQEDSAVYLCASSLWGTSSYEQYFGPGTRLTVT.

The chain is built from TRBV2 and TRBJ2-1; D is unclear. The V and J ends lost 4 bases and 0 bases respectively, with 7 bases between them. The CDR3 extends over 14 amino acids. Germline values: CDR1 SNHLY, CDR2 FYNNEI. In DNA, the CDR3 is TGTGCCAGCAGTGTCGACACCTCCTACAATGAGCAGTTCTTC. It specifies CASSVDTSYNEQFF.

CDR3 DNA sequence: TGTGCCACCAGTGAAAGCGGACGCTACGAGCAGTACTTC. Amino acid sequence: CATSESGRYEQYF. The chain combines TRBV24-1 with TRBJ2-5, with D tentatively TRBD2 (5 bases). Judging by the DNA end, TRBJ2-7 fits better; the J call may be wrong. The CDR3 loop spans 13 amino acids. Germline V gene data show CDR1 as KGHDR and CDR2 as SFDVKD.

This chain connects TRBV19 to TRBJ2-7; tentatively, D is TRBD1 (6 bases). This CDR3 has 12 residues. In germline, CDR1 is LNHDA, CDR2 SQIVND (reference sequence). CDR3 DNA: TGTGCTATCGACAGGCTATCCTACGAGCAGTACTTC. As protein: CAIDRLSYEQYF.

CDR3 nucleotide sequence: TGTGCCAGCACCATATTAGGGGGGGCCACTGAAGCTTTCTTT. Translation: CASTILGGATEAFF. The J gene is TRBJ1-1, the V gene TRBV2; D perhaps matches TRBD1 (6 bases). Germline V lookup: CDR1 SNHLY, CDR2 FYNNEI. Trimming took 7 bases from V and 4 from J, leaving 16 bases between them. The CDR3 spans 14 residues.

V is TRBV4-2 and J is TRBJ1-6; D might be TRBD1 (6 bases). The germline V gene has CDR1 LGHNA and CDR2 YNFKEQ. Trimming stripped 4 bases from V and 7 bases from J, with 11 bases between. The CDR3 totals 14 residues. The CDR3 loop reads CASSPRGGNSPLHF. The CDR3, as DNA: TGTGCCAGCAGCCCCAGGGGTGGGAATTCACCCCTCCACTTT.

This clone was counted once. This chain uses TRBV28 with TRBJ2-1; the match to TRBD1 covers 10 bases. The CDR3 has 13 residues. Germline V gene lookup returns CDR1 MDHEN and CDR2 SYDVKM. Losses at the gene ends were 6 bases for V and 9 bases for J; bases not matched to a gene: 5. The CDR3 sequence: CASRGQGSGEQFF. The CDR3 coding sequence is TGTGCCAGCAGGGGACAGGGGAGTGGTGAGCAGTTCTTC.

V and J are TRBV6-2 or TRBV6-3 and TRBJ2-3; TRBD1 aligns across 10 bases. Trimming cost V 5 bases and J 3 bases; bases outside gene matches: 8. The length of the CDR3 is 16 residues. The germline CDR1 and CDR2 sequences are MNHEY and SVGEGT. CDR3 amino acids: CASSKDRGAGTDTQYF. CDR3 DNA sequence: TGTGCCAGCAGTAAGGACAGGGGGGCGGGTACAGATACGCAGTATTTT.

This clone was counted a few times. This chain joins TRBV18 and TRBJ1-2, with 10 bases aligning to TRBD1. This CDR3 is built from 15 residues. Germline CDR1 KGHSH, CDR2 LQKENI. Losses at the gene ends were 3 bases for V and 3 bases for J; bases not matched to a gene: 4. The CDR3 region has the DNA TGTGCCAGCTCACCCCGGACAGGGGGGGACTATGGCTACACCTTC. Translating it yields CASSPRTGGDYGYTF.

The chain employs TRBV3-1 (or the pseudogene TRBV3-2) and TRBJ2-1; 12 bases fit TRBD2. The CDR3 is made up of 14 amino acids. With 4 bases clipped from V and 9 bases from J, the junction kept 4 bases outside the gene matches. Germline CDR1 LGHDT, CDR2 YNNKEL (reference sequence). CDR3 protein: CASSRTSGTGEQFF. For the CDR3, the DNA is TGTGCCAGCAGCCGGACTAGCGGGACAGGTGAGCAGTTCTTC.

A few counts support this clone. The rearrangement links TRBV10-2 to TRBJ2-7, with TRBD2 matching over 8 bases. CDR3 length: 13 residues. V gave up 8 bases and J gave up 7 bases; unmatched junction bases: 10. Germline CDR1 is WSHSY and CDR2 is SAAADI. CDR3 amino acids: CASGGAGVREQYF. CDR3 sequence (DNA): TGCGCCAGCGGGGGAGCGGGAGTTAGAGAGCAGTACTTC.

The rearrangement joins TRBV4-2 to TRBJ2-6; 7 positions agree with TRBD1. This CDR3 has 17 amino acids. The trim removed 2 bases at V and 0 bases at J, leaving 4 bases unmatched. Germline V CDR1 and CDR2: LGHNA, YNFKEQ. The CDR3 protein is CASSQQDRASGANVLTF. DNA of the CDR3: TGTGCCAGCAGCCAACAAGACAGGGCCTCTGGGGCCAACGTCCTGACTTTC.

The rearrangement links TRBV24-1 to TRBJ1-4; tentatively, D is TRBD1 (5 bases). The V and J ends lost 7 bases and 5 bases respectively, with 19 bases between them. This CDR3 region has 16 residues. Looked up from germline, CDR1 is KGHDR and CDR2 is SFDVKD. The CDR3 here is CATSAHPMGGNEKLFF. CDR3 sequence (DNA): TGTGCCACCAGCGCCCACCCTATGGGGGGGAATGAAAAACTGTTTTTT.

V gene TRBV7-2 combines with J gene TRBJ1-5; D gene ambiguous. There are 13 residues in the CDR3. The V and J ends lost 2 bases and 5 bases respectively, with 7 bases between them. The germline V gene encodes CDR1 SGHTA and CDR2 FQGNSA. CDR3 in amino acids: CASSLYGDQPQHF. DNA of the CDR3: TGTGCCAGCAGCTTATACGGGGATCAGCCCCAGCATTTT. Full variable domain (rest looked up from reference TRBV7-2 and TRBJ1-5): GAGVSQSPSNKVTEKGKDVELRCDPISGHTALYWYRQSLGQGLEFLIYFQGNSAPDKSGLPSDRFSAERTGGSVSTLTIQRTQQEDSAVYLCASSLYGDQPQHFGDGTRLSIL.

V usage is TRBV24-1 and J usage is TRBJ1-2, with TRBD1 matching 8 bases. CDR1 and CDR2 (germline): KGHDR, SFDVKD. CDR3 size: 13 residues. V shed 9 bases, J shed 4 bases, and the junction held 6 bases outside the gene matches. The CDR3 is CATQITGGYGYTF. For the CDR3, the DNA is TGTGCCACCCAAATTACAGGGGGCTATGGCTACACCTTC.

The genes are TRBV18 and TRBJ2-1; D may be TRBD1 (5 bases). Germline V gene sequence: CDR1 KGHSH, CDR2 LQKENI. Deletions cut 3 bases from V and 3 bases from J, with 15 bases between. The CDR3 runs to 16 residues. This chain's CDR3 is CASSPLLQEYYNEQFF. CDR3 bases: TGTGCCAGCTCACCTCTGTTACAGGAATACTACAATGAGCAGTTCTTC.

The rearrangement links TRBV7-9 to TRBJ2-2; TRBD1 is a possible D gene (7 bases). The CDR3 extends over 16 amino acids. Germline V gene lookup returns CDR1 SEHNR and CDR2 FQNEAQ (reference sequence). The V and J ends lost 7 bases and 4 bases respectively, with 19 bases between them. CDR3 sequence reads: CASTREEGASTGELFF. The CDR3 DNA is TGTGCCAGCACCCGAGAGGAGGGGGCTAGCACCGGGGAGCTGTTTTTT.